The TCR beta chain under discussion was sequenced for a study of shared clonotypes between healthy human individuals. Study-level information: The study used three CD4 naive, three CD4 memory, two CD8 naive and one CD8 memory plate per donor. Study-wide findings and caveats: An expected dependence of interdonor clonotype sharing on sequencing depth was noted. The sharing of approximately 5.1% of naive CD4 clonotypes was seen across a handful of donors.

Generated by immunoSEQ multiplex PCR, the TCRdb table keeps only in-frame clones and is missing some. Of about 1.1 million clones listed, approximately 80% are singletons. The investigators split CD4+ cells into a CD45RA+ naive subset and a CD45RA-negative memory subset. V was pared by 3 bases and J by 5 bases, with 11 bases between. The CDR3 loop spans 14 amino acids. CDR1 is SNHLY, CDR2 FYNNEI, per germline. Notes on this clone: The antigen is unknown.

Sequences were obtained from memory CD4+ T cells from PBMCs. Subset of the sample: CD45RA-negative fraction. The source of this sequence is a man aged 18 to 30 in good health. Some clones in this sample may be carry-over from other donors' samples. This chain uses TRBV2 with TRBJ1-5; D is ambiguous. The CDR3 DNA reads TGTGCCAGCAGTGAGACGGGGATCTATCAGCCCCAGCATTTT. It translates to CASSETGIYQPQHF.